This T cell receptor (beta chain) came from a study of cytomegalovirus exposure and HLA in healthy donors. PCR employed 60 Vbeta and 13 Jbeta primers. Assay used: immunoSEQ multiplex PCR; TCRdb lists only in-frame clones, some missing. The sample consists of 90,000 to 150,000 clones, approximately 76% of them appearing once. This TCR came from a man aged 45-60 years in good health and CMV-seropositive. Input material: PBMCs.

DNA for the CDR3: TGTGCCAGCAGCCAATCGGGCTCGAACACCGGGGAGCTGTTTTTT. This codes for CASSQSGSNTGELFF. This chain uses TRBV16 with TRBJ2-2; D is uncertain. CDR3 length equals 15 residues. Germline CDR1 KGHSY, CDR2 FQNENV. Trimming cost V 0 bases and J 0 bases, with 5 bases left between them.